A single sample gave rise to the 12 T cell receptor beta chains below, sequenced in a study of T-cell reconstitution after alpha-beta-depleted transplantation in children. Unique molecular identifiers were incorporated into the prepared TCRbeta library. TCRdb reprocessed the PCR reads with MiXCR, giving one entry per CDR3 protein. The data show approximately 500,000 distinct CDR3 sequences, more than 20% seen once. The input for sequencing was PBMCs, taken before TCRalphabeta/CD19-depleted stem cell transplant. These receptors all stem from a boy less than two years old with Wiskott-Aldrich syndrome, due to receive a stem cell transplant.

The chain employs TRBV27 and TRBJ2-7; D ambiguous. Germline V gene data show CDR1 as MNHEY and CDR2 as SMNVEV (reference sequence). The CDR3 contains 14 residues. V was shortened by 8 bases and J by 2 bases, with 16 bases between the two germline ends. The CDR3 DNA follows: TGTGCCAGCTCCTCTCGACGGCTAACCTACGAGCAGTACTTC. Translation gives CASSSRRLTYEQYF.

The rearrangement uses TRBV24-1 and TRBJ2-5; TRBD1 matches at 10 bases. Germline CDR1 and CDR2: KGHDR and SFDVKD. J was trimmed by 5 bases and V by 3 bases; bases with no gene match: 8. The CDR3 consists of 16 residues. DNA of the CDR3: TGTGCCACCAGTGATAAAATGACAGGGGGCTGGGAGACCCAGTACTTC. Translated: CATSDKMTGGWETQYF.

Notes on this clonotype: The junction and the germline gene differ at one end; a read error may be behind it. The CDR3 region has the DNA TGTGCCAGCAGAGAAGCGACTAGCACAGATACGCAGTATTTT. Translating it yields CASREATSTDTQYF. The chain employs TRBV2 and TRBJ2-3, with D uncertain. The CDR3 is 14 residues long. CDR1 and CDR2 (germline): SNHLY, FYNNEI.

The chain carries TRBV6-1 and TRBJ2-1; D tentatively fits TRBD1 or TRBD2 (6 bases each). Trimming took 6 bases from V and 4 from J, leaving 16 bases between them. The CDR3 is 15 residues long. From germline, CDR1 is MNHNS and CDR2 SASEGT. The CDR3 spells CASRQGGGNYNEQFF. For the CDR3, the DNA is TGTGCCAGCAGACAAGGGGGAGGTAATTACAATGAGCAGTTCTTC.

CDR3 bases: TGTGCCAGCAGCTTTAGAGGGGGCGCCGGTGAAAAACTGTTTTTT. Protein: CASSFRGGAGEKLFF. V usage is TRBV14 and J usage is TRBJ1-4, with TRBD1 matching 7 bases. The V gene's germline CDR1 is SGHDN and CDR2 FVKESK. This CDR3 is built from 15 residues. The J segment lost 7 bases and the V segment lost 5 bases, leaving 10 bases of the junction unmatched.

Only a few counts were recorded for this clonotype. The chain uses TRBV21-1 and TRBJ2-1; the listed D gene, TRBD2, was not tested against the DNA. TRBV21-1 is termed a pseudogene. The CDR3 totals 16 residues. CDR3 sequence (DNA): TGTGCCAGCAGCAAGGGACTAGCGGAATCCTACAATGAGCAGTTCTTC. Translated, it gives CASSKGLAESYNEQFF.

This clonotype turned up a few times. V and J are TRBV3-1 and TRBJ2-7, with D tentatively TRBD2 (6 bases). Trimming took 2 bases from V and 2 from J, leaving 7 bases between them. The germline CDR1 and CDR2 sequences are LGHDT and YNNKEL (reference sequence). The CDR3 contains 13 residues. The chain's CDR3 is CASSQRGAYEQYF. The CDR3 nucleotides are TGTGCCAGCAGCCAACGCGGGGCCTACGAGCAGTACTTC.

The CDR3 sequence: CASSSTSGGDTQYF. CDR3 DNA sequence: TGCGCCAGCAGCTCGACTAGCGGGGGAGATACGCAGTATTTT. This chain links TRBV5-1 with TRBJ2-3, with 12 bases matching TRBD2. V trimming: 3 bases; J trimming: 5 bases; junction bases outside the gene matches: 1. The CDR3 spans 14 residues. Germline V gives CDR1 SGHRS, CDR2 YFSETQ. Full variable domain (rest looked up from reference TRBV5-1 and TRBJ2-3): KAGVTQTPRYLIKTRGQQVTLSCSPISGHRSVSWYQQTPGQGLQFLFEYFSETQRNKGNFPGRFSGRQFSNSRSEMNVSTLELGDSALYLCASSSTSGGDTQYFGPGTRLTVL.

This clonotype was observed a handful of times. V gene TRBV24-1 combines with J gene TRBJ2-3; no definite D call. Deletions cut 3 bases from V and 2 bases from J, with 5 bases between. The CDR3 is 13 amino acids. The germline V gene has CDR1 KGHDR and CDR2 SFDVKD. The CDR3 DNA reads TGTGCCACCAGTGATGTCTTCACAGATACGCAGTATTTT. It is translated as CATSDVFTDTQYF.

This clonotype was detected once. This chain uses TRBV7-2 with TRBJ2-1, with D hard to call. Germline CDR1 reads SGHTA; CDR2 reads FQGNSA. V was trimmed by 7 bases and J by 6 bases, leaving 13 bases between them. This CDR3 comprises 13 residues. The CDR3 loop reads CASNTPLLNEQFF. As DNA, the CDR3 is TGTGCCAGCAACACCCCACTCCTCAATGAGCAGTTCTTC.

This clonotype was seen a few times. The J gene is TRBJ2-4, the V gene TRBV12-3 or TRBV12-4; D remains unclear. The ends were cut back, 3 bases at V and 0 bases at J, with 9 bases in the middle. The CDR3 is 15 residues long. The CDR3 DNA sequence: TGTGCCAGCAGTTTCTTTTCGAAAGCCAAAAACATTCAGTACTTC. This sequence encodes CASSFFSKAKNIQYF.

The chain employs TRBV27 and TRBJ2-3, with a possible D match to TRBD1 (6 bases). The V gene's germline CDR1 is MNHEY and CDR2 SMNVEV (reference sequence). V was pared by 3 bases and J by 0 bases, with 16 bases between. The CDR3 runs 17 residues. In DNA, the CDR3 is TGTGCCAGCAGTTTCCTCCCACCGGGACACAGCACAGATACGCAGTATTTT. The encoded protein is CASSFLPPGHSTDTQYF.